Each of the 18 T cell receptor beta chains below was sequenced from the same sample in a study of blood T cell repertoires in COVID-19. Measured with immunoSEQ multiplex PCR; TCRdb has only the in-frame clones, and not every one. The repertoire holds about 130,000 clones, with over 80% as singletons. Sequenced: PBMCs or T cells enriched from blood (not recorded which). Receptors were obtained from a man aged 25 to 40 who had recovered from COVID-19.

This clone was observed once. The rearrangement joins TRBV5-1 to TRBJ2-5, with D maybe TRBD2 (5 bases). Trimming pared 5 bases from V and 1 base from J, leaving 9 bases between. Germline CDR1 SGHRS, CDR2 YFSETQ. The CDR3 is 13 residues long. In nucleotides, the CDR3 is TGCGCCAGCAGGCCGACTATCCAAGAGACCCAGTACTTC. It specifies CASRPTIQETQYF. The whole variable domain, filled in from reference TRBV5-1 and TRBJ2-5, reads KAGVTQTPRYLIKTRGQQVTLSCSPISGHRSVSWYQQTPGQGLQFLFEYFSETQRNKGNFPGRFSGRQFSNSRSEMNVSTLELGDSALYLCASRPTIQETQYFGPGTRLLVL.

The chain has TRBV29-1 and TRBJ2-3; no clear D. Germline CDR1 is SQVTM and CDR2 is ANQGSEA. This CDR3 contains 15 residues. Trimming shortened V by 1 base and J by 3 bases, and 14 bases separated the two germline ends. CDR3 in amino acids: CSVEGGSERTDTQYF. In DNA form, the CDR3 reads TGCAGCGTTGAAGGAGGAAGCGAAAGGACAGATACGCAGTATTTT.

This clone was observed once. CDR3 protein: CASSADRVGREQYF. The CDR3 nucleotides are TGTGCCAGCAGTGCAGACAGGGTCGGGCGCGAGCAGTACTTC. V usage is TRBV2 and J usage is TRBJ2-7, with 7 bases identical to TRBD1. Germline trimming cut 4 bases from V and 6 bases from J; bases unmatched to any gene: 9. CDR3 size: 14 residues. The germline gives CDR1 SNHLY, CDR2 FYNNEI.

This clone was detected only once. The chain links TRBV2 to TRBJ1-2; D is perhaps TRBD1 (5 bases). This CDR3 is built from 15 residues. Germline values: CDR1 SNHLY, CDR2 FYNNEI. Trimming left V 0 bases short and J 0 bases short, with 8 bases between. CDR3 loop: CASSEAGGANYGYTF. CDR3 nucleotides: TGTGCCAGCAGTGAAGCGGGGGGGGCTAACTATGGCTACACCTTC.

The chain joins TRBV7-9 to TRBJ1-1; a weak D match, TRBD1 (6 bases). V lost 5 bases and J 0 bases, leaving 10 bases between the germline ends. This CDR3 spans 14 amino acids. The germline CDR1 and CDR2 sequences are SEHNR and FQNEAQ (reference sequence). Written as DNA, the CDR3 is TGTGCCAGCAGCCAGGACAGACTGAACACTGAAGCTTTCTTT. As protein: CASSQDRLNTEAFF.

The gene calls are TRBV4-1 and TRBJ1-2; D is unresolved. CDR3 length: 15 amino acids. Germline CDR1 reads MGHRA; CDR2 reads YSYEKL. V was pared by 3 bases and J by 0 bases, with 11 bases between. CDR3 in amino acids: CASSHPLAANYGYTF. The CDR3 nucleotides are TGCGCCAGCAGCCACCCCTTAGCGGCTAACTATGGCTACACCTTC.

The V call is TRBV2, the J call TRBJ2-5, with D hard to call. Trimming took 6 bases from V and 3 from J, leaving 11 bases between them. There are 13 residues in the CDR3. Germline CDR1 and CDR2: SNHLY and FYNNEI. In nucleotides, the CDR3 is TGTGCCAGCAGACTAACGAGAGAAGAGACCCAGTACTTC. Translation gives CASRLTREETQYF.

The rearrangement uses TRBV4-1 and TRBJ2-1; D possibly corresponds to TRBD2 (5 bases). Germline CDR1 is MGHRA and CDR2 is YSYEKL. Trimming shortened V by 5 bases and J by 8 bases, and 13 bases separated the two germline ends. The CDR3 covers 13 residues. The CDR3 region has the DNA TGCGCCAGCAGCTACGGACTCCAGGATGAGCAGTTCTTC. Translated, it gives CASSYGLQDEQFF.

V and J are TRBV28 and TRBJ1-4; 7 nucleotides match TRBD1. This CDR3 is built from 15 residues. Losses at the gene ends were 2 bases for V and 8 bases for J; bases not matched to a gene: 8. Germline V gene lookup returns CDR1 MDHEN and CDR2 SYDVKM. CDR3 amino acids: CASSLPTGLSEKLFF. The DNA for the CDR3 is TGTGCCAGCAGTTTACCGACAGGGTTGAGCGAAAAACTGTTTTTT.

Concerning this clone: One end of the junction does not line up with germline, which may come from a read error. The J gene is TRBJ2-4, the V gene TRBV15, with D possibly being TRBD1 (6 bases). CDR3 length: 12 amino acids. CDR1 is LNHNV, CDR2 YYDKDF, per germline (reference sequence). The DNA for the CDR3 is TGTGCCACCAGCAGAGATCTTCAGGGGCCGGACTTC. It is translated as CATSRDLQGPDF.

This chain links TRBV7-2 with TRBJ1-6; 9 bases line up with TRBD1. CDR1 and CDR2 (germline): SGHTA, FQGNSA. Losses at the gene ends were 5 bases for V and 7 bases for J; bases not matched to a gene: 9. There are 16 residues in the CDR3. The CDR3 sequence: CASSPRDRESNSPLHF. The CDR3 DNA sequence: TGTGCCAGCAGCCCCCGGGACAGGGAGAGCAATTCACCCCTCCACTTT.

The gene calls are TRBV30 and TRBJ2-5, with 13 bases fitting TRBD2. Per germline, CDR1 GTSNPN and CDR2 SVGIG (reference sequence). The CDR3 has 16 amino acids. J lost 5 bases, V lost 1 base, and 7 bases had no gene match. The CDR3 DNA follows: TGTGCCTGGAGTGGACTAGCGGGAGGAGTTTTGGAGACCCAGTACTTC. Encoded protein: CAWSGLAGGVLETQYF.

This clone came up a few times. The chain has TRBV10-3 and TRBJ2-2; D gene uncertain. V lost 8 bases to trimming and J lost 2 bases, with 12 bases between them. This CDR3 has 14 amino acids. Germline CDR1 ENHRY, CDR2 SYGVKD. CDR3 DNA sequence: TGTGCCATCGGGCAGGCAGTAAACACCGGGGAGCTGTTTTTT. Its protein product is CAIGQAVNTGELFF.

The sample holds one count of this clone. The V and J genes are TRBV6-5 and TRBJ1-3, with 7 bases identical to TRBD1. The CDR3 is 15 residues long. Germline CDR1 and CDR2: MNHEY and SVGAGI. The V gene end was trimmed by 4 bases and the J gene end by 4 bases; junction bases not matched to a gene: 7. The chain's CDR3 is CASSFAQGDGNTIYF. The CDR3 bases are TGTGCCAGCAGTTTCGCCCAGGGGGACGGAAACACCATATATTTT.

CDR3 sequence reads: CASSSEGVSTDTQYF. CDR3 in DNA: TGTGCCAGCAGCTCGGAAGGGGTGAGCACAGATACGCAGTATTTT. This chain uses TRBV7-2 with TRBJ2-3; tentative D call: TRBD1 (5 bases). The CDR3 totals 15 residues. V was pared by 4 bases and J by 0 bases, with 11 bases between. Germline assignment: CDR1 SGHTA and CDR2 FQGNSA.

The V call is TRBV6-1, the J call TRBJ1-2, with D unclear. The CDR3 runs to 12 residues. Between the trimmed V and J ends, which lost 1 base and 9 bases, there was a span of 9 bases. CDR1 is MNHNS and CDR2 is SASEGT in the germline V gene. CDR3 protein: CASSEVESSYTF. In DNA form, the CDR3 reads TGTGCCAGCAGTGAAGTAGAATCTAGCTACACCTTC.

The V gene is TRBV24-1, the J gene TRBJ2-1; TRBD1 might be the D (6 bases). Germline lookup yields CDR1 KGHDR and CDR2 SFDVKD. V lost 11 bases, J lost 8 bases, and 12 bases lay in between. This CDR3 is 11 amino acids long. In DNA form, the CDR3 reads TGTGCCATCTCGTCAGGGGATGAGCAGTTCTTC. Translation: CAISSGDEQFF.

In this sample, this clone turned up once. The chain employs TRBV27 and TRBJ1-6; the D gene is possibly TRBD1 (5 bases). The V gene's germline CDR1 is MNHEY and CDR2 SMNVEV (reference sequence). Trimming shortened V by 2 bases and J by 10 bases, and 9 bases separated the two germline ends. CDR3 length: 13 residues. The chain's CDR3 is CASSLRGGSPLHF. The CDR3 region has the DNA TGTGCCAGCAGTTTAAGGGGTGGCTCACCCCTCCACTTT.